What follows are 21 T cell receptor beta chains derived from one specimen sequenced in a study of T cell responses to AZD1222 COVID-19 vaccine. Clones were read by immunoSEQ multiplex PCR, and TCRdb kept only the in-frame ones, dropping some. The sample lists some 130,000 clones, more than 85% occurring once. The sample in question was peripheral blood, obtained on day 0 of AZD1222 vaccination. The receptors derive from an adult in good health.

V and J are TRBV6-6 and TRBJ1-2, with D possibly TRBD1 on 6 matching bases. Per germline, CDR1 MNHNY and CDR2 SVGAGI (reference sequence). This CDR3 is 13 amino acids long. Trimming removed 4 bases at V and 2 bases at J, with 8 bases between. Written as DNA, the CDR3 is TGTGCCAGCAGTTCGGGACACAACTATGGCTACACCTTC. As protein: CASSSGHNYGYTF.

DNA for the CDR3: TGTGCCAGCAGTCCCAATCCCAATCAGCCCCAGCATTTT. Translated: CASSPNPNQPQHF. The chain couples TRBV2 to TRBJ1-5, with D unresolved. The V gene's germline CDR1 is SNHLY and CDR2 FYNNEI. The V gene lost 5 bases and the J gene lost 3 bases, with 8 bases spanning the gap. This CDR3 comprises 13 residues. The full variable domain, its missing parts supplied by reference TRBV2 and TRBJ1-5, is EPEVTQTPSHQVTQMGQEVILRCVPISNHLYFYWYRQILGQKVEFLVSFYNNEISEKSEIFDDQFSVERPDGSNFTLKIRSTKLEDSAMYFCASSPNPNQPQHFGDGTRLSIL.

The chain couples TRBV6-4 to TRBJ2-3; 9 nucleotides match TRBD1. CDR1 and CDR2 (germline): MRHNA, SNTAGT. The V gene end was trimmed by 4 bases and the J gene end by 8 bases; junction bases not matched to a gene: 13. The CDR3 consists of 16 residues. The CDR3 sequence: CASSAPPGQGSGTQYF. In DNA, the CDR3 is TGTGCCAGCAGTGCCCCACCGGGACAGGGATCCGGTACGCAGTATTTT.

This sequence joins TRBV6-5 and TRBJ2-2; tentative D call: TRBD1 (5 bases). V lost 0 bases and J lost 4, with 12 bases in between. Germline assignment: CDR1 MNHEY and CDR2 SVGAGI. The CDR3 covers 16 residues. The CDR3 nucleotides are TGTGCCAGCAGTTACTCGAGTAGTAGGGGCACCGGGGAGCTGTTTTTT. This codes for CASSYSSSRGTGELFF.

CDR3 amino acids: CASSLSSGSEQFF. The CDR3 nucleotides are TGTGCCAGCAGCCTGTCAAGCGGGAGCGAGCAGTTCTTC. V usage is TRBV7-7 and J usage is TRBJ2-1; 8 bases are a match to TRBD2. The germline V gene has CDR1 SSHAT and CDR2 FNYEAQ (reference sequence). There are 13 residues in the CDR3. Losses at the gene ends were 5 bases for V and 10 bases for J; bases not matched to a gene: 7.

The chain links TRBV5-5 to TRBJ1-2, with D unclear. There are 13 residues in the CDR3. Per germline, CDR1 SGHKS and CDR2 YYEKEE (reference sequence). Trimming removed 4 bases at V and 4 bases at J, with 11 bases between. The CDR3 spells CASSPGWGYGYTF. CDR3 nucleotide sequence: TGTGCCAGCAGCCCTGGGTGGGGCTATGGCTACACCTTC.

The chain carries TRBV24-1 and TRBJ1-5; D gene uncertain. The CDR3 sequence is 12 residues long. The germline V gene has CDR1 KGHDR and CDR2 SFDVKD. V shed 6 bases and J shed 5 bases, with 7 bases lying between them. As DNA, the CDR3 is TGTGCCACCAGTATGGGAGATCAGCCCCAGCATTTT. It encodes CATSMGDQPQHF.

A few counts support this clone. The chain carries TRBV20-1 and TRBJ2-7; D remains ambiguous. Germline values: CDR1 DFQATT, CDR2 SNEGSKA (reference sequence). The CDR3 is 16 amino acids. V was clipped by 3 bases and J by 2 bases, with 20 bases between them. The CDR3 bases are TGCAGTGCTAGTTTATCGAAACTGGGGATTCCCTACGAGCAGTACTTC. Translated, it gives CSASLSKLGIPYEQYF.

The J gene is TRBJ1-2, the V gene TRBV19; D unresolved. CDR3 length equals 14 residues. Germline V gives CDR1 LNHDA, CDR2 SQIVND (reference sequence). V dropped 3 bases and J dropped 3 bases, with 11 bases sitting between them. CDR3 sequence reads: CASSIGALYYGYTF. In DNA form, the CDR3 reads TGTGCCAGTAGTATCGGAGCCCTCTACTATGGCTACACCTTC. Full variable domain (remainder filled in from reference TRBV19 and TRBJ1-2): DGGITQSPKYLFRKEGQNVTLSCEQNLNHDAMYWYRQDPGQGLRLIYYSQIVNDFQKGDIAEGYSVSREKKESFPLTVTSAQKNPTAFYLCASSIGALYYGYTFGSGTRLTVV.

J is TRBJ2-3 and V is TRBV19; D perhaps matches TRBD2 (6 bases). Trimming cost V 6 bases and J 2 bases, with 9 bases left between them. Per the germline V gene, CDR1 is LNHDA and CDR2 is SQIVND (reference sequence). This CDR3 spans 13 amino acids. The CDR3 DNA reads TGTGCCAGTAGCCCGGACTACACAGATACGCAGTATTTT. This encodes CASSPDYTDTQYF.

The chain recombines TRBV7-2 with TRBJ1-1; D not certain. This CDR3 region has 13 residues. The V end was cut by 5 bases, the J end by 0 bases, with 7 bases between. The germline CDR1 and CDR2 sequences are SGHTA and FQGNSA. CDR3 coding DNA: TGTGCCAGCAGCGGACGGTTGAACACTGAAGCTTTCTTT. Translation: CASSGRLNTEAFF.

The chain uses TRBV6-5 and TRBJ1-5, with a tentative D call TRBD1 (5 bases). The CDR3 runs to 14 residues. The V and J ends lost 10 bases and 6 bases respectively, with 19 bases between them. In germline, CDR1 is MNHEY, CDR2 SVGAGI. The CDR3 sequence: CATTSGGEGQPQHF. Here the CDR3 DNA reads TGTGCCACCACCTCGGGGGGGGAAGGTCAGCCCCAGCATTTT.

The chain couples TRBV12-5 to TRBJ1-3; D uncertain. Trimming took off 0 bases at V and 0 bases at J, with 12 bases between the two ends. The CDR3 runs to 17 residues. Germline V gives CDR1 LGHNT, CDR2 FRNRAP. Written as DNA, the CDR3 is TGTGCTAGTGGTTTGGTAGTCGGGCCCTTCTCTGGAAACACCATATATTTT. It specifies CASGLVVGPFSGNTIYF. The full variable domain, with the rest looked up from reference TRBV12-5 and TRBJ1-3, is DARVTQTPRHKVTEMGQEVTMRCQPILGHNTVFWYRQTMMQGLELLAYFRNRAPLDDSGMPKDRFSAEMPDATLATLKIQPSEPRDSAVYFCASGLVVGPFSGNTIYFGEGSWLTVV.

The rearrangement links TRBV18 to TRBJ2-7; tentative D call: TRBD1 (6 bases). Germline CDR1 reads KGHSH; CDR2 reads LQKENI. Trimming took 6 bases from V and 1 from J, leaving 13 bases between them. The CDR3 has 14 residues. CDR3 amino acids: CASSIGTRSYEQYF. In DNA form, the CDR3 reads TGTGCCAGCTCTATCGGGACAAGATCCTACGAGCAGTACTTC.

V usage is TRBV7-2 and J usage is TRBJ1-2, with 9 nucleotides matching TRBD1. V trimming: 1 base; J trimming: 4 bases; junction bases outside the gene matches: 4. Germline lookup yields CDR1 SGHTA and CDR2 FQGNSA. The CDR3 runs to 15 residues. The CDR3 sequence is CASSLVGTGFYGYTF. For the CDR3, the DNA is TGTGCCAGCAGCTTAGTGGGGACAGGGTTCTATGGCTACACCTTC.

The chain employs TRBV5-6 and TRBJ1-1; D is unresolved. The V gene's germline CDR1 is SGHDT and CDR2 YYEEEE. V shed 0 bases and J shed 3 bases, with 6 bases lying between them. The CDR3 has 13 residues. Here the CDR3 reads CASSLGFDTEAFF. Here the CDR3 DNA reads TGTGCCAGCAGCTTGGGATTTGACACTGAAGCTTTCTTT.

The chain employs TRBV7-2 and TRBJ1-6; 7 bases align to TRBD1. Germline V gives CDR1 SGHTA, CDR2 FQGNSA. The CDR3 covers 15 residues. The V and J ends lost 1 base and 10 bases, in that order; junction bases with no gene match: 7. Written as DNA, the CDR3 is TGTGCCAGCAGCTTAGTTTCCAGGGGGGGCTCACCCCTCCACTTT. Its protein product is CASSLVSRGGSPLHF. Filled out from reference TRBV7-2 and TRBJ1-6, the complete variable domain reads GAGVSQSPSNKVTEKGKDVELRCDPISGHTALYWYRQSLGQGLEFLIYFQGNSAPDKSGLPSDRFSAERTGGSVSTLTIQRTQQEDSAVYLCASSLVSRGGSPLHFGNGTRLTVT.

CDR3 residues: CSAPTGTSVGTQYF. Here the CDR3 DNA reads TGCAGCGCTCCCACCGGGACTAGCGTAGGGACCCAGTACTTC. The chain joins TRBV29-1 to TRBJ2-5; 10 nucleotides line up with TRBD2. In germline, CDR1 is SQVTM, CDR2 ANQGSEA. Unmatched junction bases numbered 12, after V lost 7 bases and J lost 7 bases. There are 14 residues in the CDR3. Combining the CDR3 with reference TRBV29-1 and TRBJ2-5 gives the whole variable domain SAVISQKPSRDICQRGTSLTIQCQVDSQVTMMFWYRQQPGQSLTLIATANQGSEATYESGFVIDKFPISRPNLTFSTLTVSNMSPEDSSIYLCSAPTGTSVGTQYFGPGTRLLVL.

The V call is TRBV3-1 (or the pseudogene TRBV3-2), the J call TRBJ2-5; D might be TRBD1 (6 bases). The V and J ends lost 0 bases and 2 bases respectively, with 7 bases between them. This CDR3 spans 14 amino acids. The germline CDR1 and CDR2 sequences are LGHDT and YNNKEL (reference sequence). In DNA, the CDR3 is TGTGCCAGCAGCCAAGAGACAGGACAAGAGACCCAGTACTTC. This encodes CASSQETGQETQYF.

This chain joins TRBV2 and TRBJ1-2, with D uncertain. The CDR3 totals 14 residues. V was clipped by 5 bases and J by 0 bases, with 10 bases between them. The germline gives CDR1 SNHLY, CDR2 FYNNEI. CDR3 protein: CASSLSKSNYGYTF. DNA of the CDR3: TGTGCCAGCAGTCTCTCCAAGTCTAACTATGGCTACACCTTC. Variable domain in full (rest from reference TRBV2 and TRBJ1-2): EPEVTQTPSHQVTQMGQEVILRCVPISNHLYFYWYRQILGQKVEFLVSFYNNEISEKSEIFDDQFSVERPDGSNFTLKIRSTKLEDSAMYFCASSLSKSNYGYTFGSGTRLTVV.

The chain uses TRBV13 and TRBJ2-1, with 8 bases that match TRBD2. The J segment lost 9 bases and the V segment lost 4 bases, leaving 14 bases of the junction unmatched. CDR1 PRHDT and CDR2 FYEKMQ come from the germline V gene (reference sequence). There are 16 residues in the CDR3. The CDR3 DNA reads TGTGCCAGCAGCTCCGACACGGGGCGGGGGGCAAGTGAGCAGTTCTTC. Protein sequence: CASSSDTGRGASEQFF. The entire variable domain, with the rest obtained from reference TRBV13 and TRBJ2-1, is as follows: AAGVIQSPRHLIKEKRETATLKCYPIPRHDTVYWYQQGPGQDPQFLISFYEKMQSDKGSIPDRFSAQQFSDYHSELNMSSLELGDSALYFCASSSDTGRGASEQFFGPGTRLTVL.